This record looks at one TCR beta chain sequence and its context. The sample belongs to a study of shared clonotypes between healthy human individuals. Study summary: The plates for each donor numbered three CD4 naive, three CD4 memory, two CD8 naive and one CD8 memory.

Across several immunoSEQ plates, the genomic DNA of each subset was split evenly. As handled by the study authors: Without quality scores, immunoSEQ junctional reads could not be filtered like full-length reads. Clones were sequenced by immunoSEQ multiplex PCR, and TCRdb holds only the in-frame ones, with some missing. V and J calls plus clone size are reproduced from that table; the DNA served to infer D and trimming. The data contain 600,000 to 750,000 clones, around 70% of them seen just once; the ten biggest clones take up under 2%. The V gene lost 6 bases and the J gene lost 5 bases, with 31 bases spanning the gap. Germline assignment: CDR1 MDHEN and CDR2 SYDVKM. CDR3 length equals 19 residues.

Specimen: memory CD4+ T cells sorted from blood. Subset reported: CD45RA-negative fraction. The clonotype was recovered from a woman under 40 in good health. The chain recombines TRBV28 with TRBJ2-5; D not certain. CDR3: CASSRNDPKQIVRSETQYF. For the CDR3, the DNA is TGTGCCAGCAGCCGAAATGACCCCAAACAAATCGTTAGATCGGAGACCCAGTACTTC.